The present TCR beta chain was sequenced within a study of shared clonotypes between healthy human individuals. Study information: Per donor, CD8 memory used one plate, CD8 naive used two, CD4 memory used three and CD4 naive used three. Regarding the study as a whole: Naive CD4 clonotypes overlapped across a handful of donors at about 5%.

Splitting the CD4+ cells yielded a CD45RA+ naive subset and a CD45RA-negative memory subset. Germline values: CDR1 SGHRS, CDR2 YFSETQ. V was trimmed by 5 bases and J by 1 base, leaving 12 bases between them. The CDR3 contains 14 residues. In regard to this clone: Its antigen is currently unknown.

Data came from immunoSEQ multiplex PCR; TCRdb stores just in-frame clones and leaves some out. The sample shows approximately 720,000 clones, less than 80% of them seen only once. The chain uses TRBV5-1 and TRBJ1-1; D call uncertain. The sequence was collected from a woman under 40 in good health. The specimen sequenced was memory CD4+ T cells sorted from blood. Subset here: CD45RA-negative fraction. CDR3 amino acids: CASRPNPQNTEAFF. The CDR3 bases are TGCGCCAGCAGACCGAATCCGCAGAACACTGAAGCTTTCTTT.